This T cell receptor (beta chain) originates from a study of blood T cell repertoires in COVID-19. Study-wide context: The analysed material was cDNA or gDNA that came from T cells, B-cell-depleted T cells, or PBMCs.

This CDR3 spans 16 amino acids. Germline lookup yields CDR1 SGHKS and CDR2 YYEKEE (reference sequence). V dropped 4 bases and J dropped 5; count of bases not matched to a gene: 11. Original methodology: Counts of nucleated cells, estimated from reference gene primer amplification, were obtained. Generated by immunoSEQ multiplex PCR, the TCRdb table keeps only in-frame clones and is missing some. V, J and clone size reflect that table, while D and trimming were determined from the DNA. The repertoire includes about 130,000 clones, more than 80% of them detected once, and 4.3% sits in the top ten. This sequence originates from a human donor in a cohort sampled during active COVID-19. The chain uses TRBV5-5 and TRBJ2-2, with 7 bases fitting TRBD2. What was sequenced was peripheral blood. The CDR3 DNA is TGTGCCAGCAGCACCGGTGTAGCGGGCTTGACCGGGGAGCTGTTTTTT. Residues: CASSTGVAGLTGELFF.